A selection of T cell receptor beta chains follows, all from one sample in a study of cytomegalovirus exposure and HLA in healthy donors. This table comes from immunoSEQ multiplex PCR, and its TCRdb copy is limited to in-frame clones, with some not included. The sample holds 150,000 to 200,000 clones, approximately 81% seen once. Sequencing was done on a sample of PBMCs. These receptors were obtained from a woman in her forties or fifties in good health and CMV-seronegative. CDR3s include the opening cysteine and the closing phenylalanine or tryptophan. A D gene is named only where the DNA matches it firmly. The size entry is marked missing in some rows and otherwise reads once, few, many or a size class.

V gene	J gene	clone size	D gene	CDR3 protein	CDR3 DNA
TRBV19	TRBJ2-1	-	TRBD2	CASSIMGLAGASSYNEQFF	TGTGCCAGTAGTATTATGGGACTAGCGGGGGCTAGCTCCTACAATGAGCAGTTCTTC
TRBV7-2	TRBJ2-1	once	-	CASSHLISRSYNEQFF	TGTGCCAGCAGCCATCTAATTTCCCGCTCCTACAATGAGCAGTTCTTC
TRBV11-1	TRBJ2-5	-	TRBD1	CASSSDRGTQYF	TGTGCCAGCAGCTCCGACAGGGGAACCCAGTACTTC
TRBV4-1	TRBJ2-7	-	TRBD1	CASSQIRHGTGAHEQYF	TGCGCCAGCAGCCAGATAAGACACGGGACAGGGGCCCACGAGCAGTACTTC
TRBV28	TRBJ1-2	-	TRBD1	CASRTDRGSNGYTF	TGTGCCAGCAGGACGGACAGGGGGTCGAATGGCTACACCTTC
TRBV2	TRBJ2-7	-	-	CASSGSTQPVYEQYF	TGTGCCAGCAGTGGCTCCACACAGCCAGTATACGAGCAGTACTTC
TRBV19	TRBJ1-5	-	-	CASSIQEASQPQHF	TGTGCCAGTAGTATACAGGAGGCCAGTCAGCCCCAGCATTTT
TRBV4-1	TRBJ2-6	-	-	CASSQDPSGGSGANVLTF	TGCGCCAGCAGCCAAGATCCGTCAGGAGGCTCTGGGGCCAACGTCCTGACTTTC
TRBV7-2	TRBJ1-5	-	-	CASSLARQEPQHF	TGTGCCAGCAGCTTAGCGAGACAGGAGCCCCAGCATTTT
TRBV6-1	TRBJ1-5	-	-	CASSAPPAGRNQPQHF	TGTGCCAGCAGTGCCCCCCCGGCAGGGCGCAATCAGCCCCAGCATTTT
TRBV11-2	TRBJ1-5	-	-	CASSLGQSGVQPQHF	TGTGCCAGCAGCTTAGGGCAATCAGGGGTTCAGCCCCAGCATTTT
TRBV7-8	TRBJ2-7	-	TRBD1	CASGFGQGAGRQYF	TGTGCCAGCGGATTTGGGCAGGGGGCTGGGAGGCAGTACTTC
TRBV27	TRBJ1-4	once	TRBD1	CASSWSRTGGEKLFF	TGTGCCAGCAGTTGGTCGCGGACAGGGGGCGAAAAACTGTTTTTT
TRBV28	TRBJ1-4	-	TRBD1	CASRQGVTNEKLFF	TGTGCCAGCAGACAGGGGGTTACTAATGAAAAACTGTTTTTT
TRBV5-1	TRBJ2-7	-	TRBD1	CASSPNPTGTGHEQYF	TGCGCCAGCAGCCCGAACCCGACAGGGACGGGCCACGAGCAGTACTTC
TRBV7-2	TRBJ2-3	-	TRBD1	CASSLDGTGGADTQYF	TGTGCCAGCAGCTTAGATGGGACAGGGGGCGCAGATACGCAGTATTTT
TRBV6-1	TRBJ2-7	-	TRBD1	CASSDKGTGRAYEQYF	TGTGCCAGCAGTGACAAAGGGACAGGGAGAGCCTACGAGCAGTACTTC
TRBV4-2	TRBJ2-1	few	TRBD2	CASSRGREGYNEQFF	TGTGCCAGCAGCCGGGGGAGGGAGGGCTACAATGAGCAGTTCTTC
TRBV7-9	TRBJ1-5	once	-	CASSLLGQQPQHF	TGTGCCAGCAGCTTATTGGGACAACAGCCCCAGCATTTT
TRBV5-4	TRBJ2-1	-	TRBD2	CASSLYVGGRADEQFF	TGTGCCAGCAGCTTGTATGTGGGCGGGAGGGCCGATGAGCAGTTCTTC
TRBV28	TRBJ2-7	few	-	CASSPKETPVKYEQYF	TGTGCCAGCAGTCCAAAAGAGACACCAGTGAAGTACGAGCAGTACTTC
TRBV27	TRBJ2-7	-	-	CASSQGSTAYEQYF	TGTGCCAGCAGCCAAGGGTCGACAGCCTACGAGCAGTACTTC
TRBV9	TRBJ1-4	-	TRBD1	CASSVGDRGLEKLFF	TGTGCCAGCAGCGTAGGAGACAGGGGGCTAGAAAAACTGTTTTTT
TRBV29-1	TRBJ1-5	-	-	CSVDEGRGDNQPQHF	TGCAGCGTTGATGAGGGGCGGGGCGACAATCAGCCCCAGCATTTT
TRBV19	TRBJ2-7	-	TRBD2	CASSRTGTRNYEQYF	TGTGCCAGTAGCAGAACCGGGACTAGGAACTACGAGCAGTACTTC
TRBV2	TRBJ2-3	-	-	CASSTDLGDTQYF	TGTGCCAGCAGTACAGACCTCGGAGATACGCAGTATTTT
TRBV9	TRBJ2-2	-	TRBD2	CASSVVPSGVTGELFF	TGTGCCAGCAGCGTAGTTCCTAGCGGGGTCACCGGGGAGCTGTTTTTT
TRBV28	TRBJ2-2	-	TRBD2	CASSSMGSGRGPGELFF	TGTGCCAGCTCATCCATGGGAAGCGGGAGAGGACCCGGGGAGCTGTTTTTT
TRBV6-5	TRBJ2-5	-	-	CASSKTTQQETQYF	TGTGCCAGCAGTAAGACTACACAGCAAGAGACCCAGTACTTC
TRBV7-8	TRBJ1-5	few	-	CASSSYSNQPQHF	TGTGCCAGCAGCTCCTATAGCAATCAGCCCCAGCATTTT
TRBV29-1	TRBJ1-1	-	-	CSAAWARVNTEAFF	TGCAGCGCTGCCTGGGCGCGGGTGAACACTGAAGCTTTCTTT
TRBV6-1	TRBJ1-2	once	-	CASSRDSLANYGYTF	TGTGCCAGCAGCCGTGACAGCCTAGCTAACTATGGCTACACCTTC
TRBV13	TRBJ2-1	few	TRBD2	CASSLGLAGAYNEQFF	TGTGCCAGCAGCTTAGGACTAGCGGGGGCCTACAATGAGCAGTTCTTC
TRBV27	TRBJ1-1	-	-	CASSLLSVVGPWEAFF	TGTGCCAGCAGCCTACTATCGGTCGTGGGTCCTTGGGAAGCTTTCTTT